A single sample is the source of the 25 T cell receptor beta chains below, sequenced in a study of T cells after yellow fever vaccination. MiXCR, applied by TCRdb to the 5' RACE reads, yields one record per CDR3 protein. The table records around 50,000 distinct CDR3 sequences, roughly 7.3% of them present only once. The sequencing used CD8+ T cells sorted from PBMCs, collected more than 14 days after the first yellow fever vaccination. The receptors were gathered from a man younger than 35 who received the YFV17D yellow fever vaccine.

The chain couples TRBV4-2 to TRBJ2-7; a weak D match, TRBD2 (6 bases). Germline loops: CDR1 LGHNA, CDR2 YNFKEQ. The V end lost 0 bases, the J end lost 3 bases, and 21 bases lay between the germline ends. CDR3 size: 18 residues. In nucleotides, the CDR3 is TGTGCCAGCAGCCAAGATAGAGGAGGGAAGAGCCTCATCTACGAGCAGTACTTC. Its protein is CASSQDRGGKSLIYEQYF.

As for this clonotype: This may be a read error: a much more frequent sequence differs by one nucleotide. The chain couples TRBV29-1 to TRBJ2-1; TRBD2 matches 12 bases. CDR1 and CDR2 from the germline V gene are SQVTM and ANQGSEA. Losses at the gene ends were 6 bases for V and 7 bases for J; bases not matched to a gene: 7. The CDR3 has 14 amino acids. The CDR3 loop reads CSVGLAGWPNEQFF. The CDR3 DNA sequence: TGCAGCGTCGGACTAGCGGGGTGGCCGAATGAGCAGTTCTTC.

This clonotype was recorded many times. The J gene is TRBJ2-7, the V gene TRBV7-2; D unresolved. Germline V gene data show CDR1 as SGHTA and CDR2 as FQGNSA. V was pared by 3 bases and J by 3 bases, with 9 bases between. This CDR3 contains 13 residues. The chain's CDR3 is CASSFENYYEQYV. CDR3 DNA sequence: TGTGCCAGCAGCTTTGAGAATTACTACGAGCAGTACGTC.

This chain connects TRBV4-1 to TRBJ1-4; TRBD1 is a possible D gene (5 bases). The V end was cut by 0 bases, the J end by 14 bases, with 13 bases between. The CDR3 runs 13 residues. CDR1 and CDR2 (germline): MGHRA, YSYEKL. The CDR3 reads CASSQEQARVLFF. The CDR3 DNA reads as TGCGCCAGCAGCCAAGAACAGGCCAGGGTCCTGTTTTTT.

This clonotype was recorded at least ten times. This chain links TRBV4-2 with TRBJ2-2; tentative D call: TRBD1 (5 bases). CDR1 LGHNA and CDR2 YNFKEQ come from the germline V gene. V was pared by 0 bases and J by 7 bases, with 12 bases between. The CDR3 has 15 amino acids. As DNA, the CDR3 is TGTGCCAGCAGCCAAGAAGGGGTTGGTGTCGGGGAGCTGTTTTTT. Translation gives CASSQEGVGVGELFF.

Many counts were recorded for this clonotype. The chain combines TRBV5-1 with TRBJ1-1; 9 nucleotides match TRBD1. J was trimmed by 5 bases and V by 4 bases; bases with no gene match: 9. Germline loops: CDR1 SGHRS, CDR2 YFSETQ. The CDR3 sequence is 15 residues long. Here the CDR3 DNA reads TGCGCCAGCAGCCCGACACAGGGGGCGGAAACTGAAGCTTTCTTT. Protein: CASSPTQGAETEAFF. The variable domain in full, with the rest retrieved from reference TRBV5-1 and TRBJ1-1, is KAGVTQTPRYLIKTRGQQVTLSCSPISGHRSVSWYQQTPGQGLQFLFEYFSETQRNKGNFPGRFSGRQFSNSRSEMNVSTLELGDSALYLCASSPTQGAETEAFFGQGTRLTVV.

This clonotype was counted at least ten times. The chain couples TRBV5-1 to TRBJ2-5; D is undetermined. The CDR3 runs to 15 residues. Germline-derived CDR1 and CDR2 are SGHRS and YFSETQ. The V gene lost 4 bases and the J gene lost 2 bases, with 15 bases spanning the gap. CDR3 protein: CASSPFGTPQETQYF. The CDR3 region has the DNA TGCGCCAGCAGCCCGTTCGGAACCCCTCAAGAGACCCAGTACTTC.

This clonotype was found many times. V usage is TRBV11-2 and J usage is TRBJ2-5; a weak D match, TRBD2 (6 bases). This CDR3 is built from 16 residues. CDR1 SGHAT and CDR2 FQNNGV come from the germline V gene. V gave up 4 bases and J gave up 0 bases, with 15 bases separating them. CDR3 sequence reads: CASSWRGSLYQETQYF. In DNA form, the CDR3 reads TGTGCCAGCAGCTGGCGGGGTAGCCTGTACCAAGAGACCCAGTACTTC.

Ten or more counts support this clonotype. This rearrangement joins TRBV27 to TRBJ2-2; 10 bases map to TRBD2. Germline V gives CDR1 MNHEY, CDR2 SMNVEV (reference sequence). The V gene end was trimmed by 6 bases and the J gene end by 5 bases; junction bases not matched to a gene: 6. The CDR3 contains 15 residues. Here the CDR3 DNA reads TGTGCCAGCAGGGGAAGCGGGGGGGAAACCGGGGAGCTGTTTTTT. This encodes CASRGSGGETGELFF.

The sample holds many counts of this clonotype. The chain couples TRBV20-1 to TRBJ2-5, with 7 bases matching TRBD2. Germline values: CDR1 DFQATT, CDR2 SNEGSKA (reference sequence). J gave up 11 bases and V 2 bases, and 8 bases lay outside the gene matches. This CDR3 has 12 residues. This CDR3 is CSARPGGLGQYF. CDR3 DNA sequence: TGCAGTGCTAGACCGGGGGGACTGGGTCAGTACTTC.

In this sample, this clonotype turned up many times. This chain links TRBV6-2 or TRBV6-3 with TRBJ1-5, with 8 positions matching TRBD1. Germline values: CDR1 MNHEY, CDR2 SVGEGT. This CDR3 has 16 residues. The ends lost 6 bases at V and 0 bases at J; junction bases unmatched: 7. The CDR3 region has the DNA TGTGCCAGCAGCCCCGGACAGGGCCCTAGCAATCAGCCCCAGCATTTT. Encoded protein: CASSPGQGPSNQPQHF.

In its sample, this clonotype was seen many times. V is TRBV7-2 and J is TRBJ2-7; possible D gene TRBD2, 5 bases. The CDR3 is 15 amino acids. Looked up from germline, CDR1 is SGHTA and CDR2 is FQGNSA. V shed 2 bases and J shed 6 bases, with 17 bases lying between them. In nucleotides, the CDR3 is TGTGCCAGCAGCTTATCCGCTAGCTCGACCCTCGAGCAGTACTTC. Amino acid sequence: CASSLSASSTLEQYF.

There are many counts of this clonotype. The chain joins TRBV7-9 to TRBJ2-3; D remains unclear. The V gene's germline CDR1 is SEHNR and CDR2 FQNEAQ (reference sequence). Trimming pared 0 bases from V and 3 bases from J, leaving 7 bases between. The length of the CDR3 is 14 residues. CDR3 DNA sequence: TGTGCCAGCAGCTTAGCGGGCCTGACAGATACGCAGTATTTT. Residues: CASSLAGLTDTQYF. Filled out from reference TRBV7-9 and TRBJ2-3, the complete variable domain reads DTGVSQNPRHKITKRGQNVTFRCDPISEHNRLYWYRQTLGQGPEFLTYFQNEAQLEKSRLLSDRFSAERPKGSFSTLEIQRTEQGDSAMYLCASSLAGLTDTQYFGPGTRLTVL.

This clonotype occurred many times. J is TRBJ1-4 and V is TRBV7-9; no clear D gene. This CDR3 comprises 13 residues. Germline V gene sequence: CDR1 SEHNR, CDR2 FQNEAQ (reference sequence). V was cut by 7 bases and J by 3 bases, with 9 bases left in between. CDR3 in amino acids: CASTNNPNEKLFF. The CDR3 DNA follows: TGTGCCAGCACCAACAATCCTAATGAAAAACTGTTTTTT.

This clonotype was recorded many times. This rearrangement joins TRBV4-1 to TRBJ2-3; D is undetermined. CDR1 and CDR2 (germline): MGHRA, YSYEKL. The CDR3 has 15 amino acids. V shed 0 bases and J shed 8 bases, with 15 bases lying between them. For the CDR3, the DNA is TGCGCCAGCAGCCAAGACCCCGTCACCGTGGTTACGCAGTATTTT. Protein product: CASSQDPVTVVTQYF.

About this clonotype itself: This may stem from a read error, because a much larger clone lies one nucleotide away. V is TRBV5-1 and J is TRBJ2-1; 7 bases align to TRBD2. The CDR3 consists of 14 residues. J lost 9 bases, V lost 4 bases, and 10 bases had no gene match. Germline CDR1 is SGHRS and CDR2 is YFSETQ. CDR3 region: CASSDRTRHGEQFF. For the CDR3, the DNA is TGCGCCAGCAGCGATAGGACTAGACATGGTGAGCAGTTCTTC.

The gene calls are TRBV5-5 and TRBJ2-7; no firm D call. Trimming took 4 bases from V and 2 from J, leaving 16 bases between them. Germline V gene sequence: CDR1 SGHKS, CDR2 YYEKEE (reference sequence). The length of the CDR3 is 15 residues. As DNA, the CDR3 is TGTGCCAGCAGCACCGGGCTGGGCCGGACCTACGAGCAGTACTTC. It translates to CASSTGLGRTYEQYF. The full variable domain, rest sourced from reference TRBV5-5 and TRBJ2-7, is DAGVTQSPTHLIKTRGQQVTLRCSPISGHKSVSWYQQVLGQGPQFIFQYYEKEERGRGNFPDRFSARQFPNYSSELNVNALLLGDSALYLCASSTGLGRTYEQYFGPGTRLTVT.

V is TRBV10-3 and J is TRBJ2-1; a weak D match, TRBD2 (5 bases). V gave up 2 bases and J gave up 0 bases, with 11 bases separating them. This CDR3 is 16 amino acids long. The germline CDR1 and CDR2 sequences are ENHRY and SYGVKD. Here the CDR3 DNA reads TGTGCCATCAGTGAGGGTCTCGGGGTCTCCTACAATGAGCAGTTCTTC. Encoded protein: CAISEGLGVSYNEQFF.

On this clonotype: Since no conserved phenylalanine or tryptophan closes the CDR3, a read error is the likely cause. V usage is TRBV4-1 and J usage is TRBJ2-5; a possible D gene is TRBD1 (5 bases). Trimming cost V 5 bases and J 4 bases, with 14 bases left between them. The CDR3 is 14 amino acids. Germline-derived CDR1 and CDR2 are MGHRA and YSYEKL. This CDR3 is CASSSTAGGETQYL. In DNA, the CDR3 is TGCGCCAGCAGCTCGACAGCTGGTGGAGAGACCCAGTACCTC.

This clonotype was recorded a few times. The chain has TRBV7-6 and TRBJ2-2, with 10 bases fitting TRBD1. Germline V gene lookup returns CDR1 SGHVS and CDR2 FNYEAQ. J lost 5 bases, V lost 5 bases, and 20 bases had no gene match. This CDR3 has 20 residues. The DNA for the CDR3 is TGTGCCAGCAGCCCCAGCCGGGACAGGGGTAGACCCTCTAGGACCGGGGAGCTGTTTTTT. Its protein is CASSPSRDRGRPSRTGELFF.

This clonotype has just one count. Possible read error: a much larger clone is one base away. The V call is TRBV20-1, the J call TRBJ2-1, with 10 bases aligning to TRBD1. V lost 8 bases, J lost 7 bases, and 14 bases stayed unmatched. Germline CDR1 DFQATT, CDR2 SNEGSKA (reference sequence). The length of the CDR3 is 15 residues. The CDR3 region is CSSRVWTGGENEQFF. The CDR3 DNA follows: TGCAGTTCGCGAGTATGGACAGGGGGGGAGAATGAGCAGTTCTTC.

Ten or more counts support this clonotype. The chain is built from TRBV6-5 and TRBJ1-1; no reliable D call. The CDR3 is 17 residues long. V dropped 1 base and J dropped 0 bases, with 15 bases sitting between them. From germline, CDR1 is MNHEY and CDR2 SVGAGI. This CDR3 is CASSYYPIGNMNTEAFF. The CDR3 nucleotides are TGTGCCAGCAGTTACTATCCGATAGGGAACATGAACACTGAAGCTTTCTTT.

This clonotype was seen ten or more times. The chain recombines TRBV5-6 with TRBJ2-2; maybe TRBD2 (5 bases). This CDR3 is 17 amino acids long. V lost 4 bases to trimming and J lost 4 bases, with 20 bases between them. Germline CDR1 is SGHDT and CDR2 is YYEEEE. The CDR3 DNA is TGTGCCAGCAGCGGGGTTTCGGCTAGCCGCCTCACCGGGGAGCTGTTTTTT. Translating gives CASSGVSASRLTGELFF.

V and J are TRBV20-1 and TRBJ2-7; D is ambiguous. The CDR3 is made up of 12 amino acids. Between the trimmed V and J ends, which lost 0 bases and 3 bases, there was a span of 6 bases. The germline V gene encodes CDR1 DFQATT and CDR2 SNEGSKA (reference sequence). The DNA of the CDR3 is TGCAGTGCTAGAGAAGGTCTCTACGAGCAGTACTTC. Protein sequence: CSAREGLYEQYF.

This clonotype was recorded at least ten times. The rearrangement uses TRBV27 and TRBJ2-7; D call uncertain. Germline assignment: CDR1 MNHEY and CDR2 SMNVEV (reference sequence). Trimming took off 3 bases at V and 7 bases at J, with 13 bases between the two ends. This CDR3 is built from 13 residues. CDR3: CASSFGLLTEQYV. CDR3 DNA sequence: TGTGCCAGCAGTTTCGGTTTGCTCACGGAGCAGTACGTC.